Reported below is one T cell receptor (beta chain). Trimming at V came to 5 bases and at J to 2 bases, leaving 7 bases not matched to a gene. Germline V gives CDR1 SGHTA, CDR2 FQGNSA. This CDR3 comprises 15 residues. The sample originates from a study of blood T cell repertoires in COVID-19. Study context: Acute and convalescent COVID-19 specimens originated in the United States, Italy and Spain. Nucleic acid was either cDNA or gDNA, and it came from T cells, B-cell-depleted T cells, or PBMCs.

Original processing methods: How many nucleated cells were present was estimated from reference gene primer amplification. Libraries were prepared by immunoSEQ multiplex PCR; TCRdb keeps only in-frame clonotypes and omits some of them. That table supplies the V and J calls and clone size; D and trimming were determined from the DNA. The sample has approximately 190,000 clones; around 80% are singletons. The receptor's source is a man in his 60s with acute or convalescent COVID-19. V is TRBV7-2 and J is TRBJ2-3, with 7 bases lining up with TRBD1. Sequencing was performed on peripheral blood. The CDR3 here is CASSPDRAYTDTQYF. In DNA, the CDR3 is TGTGCCAGCAGCCCTGACAGGGCTTACACAGATACGCAGTATTTT.